Listed here are 5 T cell receptor beta chains from one sample, sequenced in a study of cytomegalovirus exposure and HLA in healthy donors (dated by TCRdb to about 2017). The library was obtained by the immunoSEQ multiplex PCR assay. For the multiplex PCR, a mixture combining 60 forward primers for TCR Vbeta segments and 13 reverse primers for TCR Jbeta segments was used. Drawn from immuneACCESS, this table holds only the in-frame rearrangements with V and J called that TCRdb kept. Clones are partly lost; checked studies trace under half to an unresolved V gene and leave the rest unexplained. The sample table records more than 100,000 clones; approximately 72% of these occur just once. The top ten constitute just over 8% of the sample. Specimen: PBMCs. These receptors were collected from a woman aged 40 to 49 in good health and CMV-seropositive.

This chain joins TRBV2 and TRBJ1-2; unclear D gene. Trimming left V 7 bases short and J 0 bases short, with 15 bases between. This CDR3 spans 15 amino acids. CDR1 is SNHLY and CDR2 is FYNNEI in the germline V gene. The CDR3 region has the DNA TGTGCCAGCATCCTCATGGCGGGTACTAACTATGGCTACACCTTC. Protein product: CASILMAGTNYGYTF.

This sequence joins TRBV2 and TRBJ1-2; TRBD1 matches at 8 bases. Germline-derived CDR1 and CDR2 are SNHLY and FYNNEI. With V trimmed by 8 bases and J by 3 bases, 2 bases remained unmatched. CDR3 length equals 12 residues. CDR3 DNA: TGTGCCAGCGCGGGACAGGACTATGGCTACACCTTC. It is translated as CASAGQDYGYTF.

The chain combines TRBV28 with TRBJ1-4, with D unclear. V gave up 7 bases and J gave up 8 bases, with 11 bases separating them. The CDR3 totals 12 residues. The germline gives CDR1 MDHEN, CDR2 SYDVKM. CDR3 protein: CASTELGEKLFF. CDR3 DNA sequence: TGTGCCAGCACCGAGTTGGGCGAAAAACTGTTTTTT.

The rearrangement joins TRBV5-4 to TRBJ2-1, with 8 bases identical to TRBD1. V gave up 4 bases and J gave up 4 bases; unmatched junction bases: 7. The germline V gene has CDR1 SGHNT and CDR2 YYREEE (reference sequence). The CDR3 has 15 residues. The CDR3 nucleotides read TGTGCCAGCAGCAGCAGACAGGGGATATACAATGAGCAGTTCTTC. Its protein product is CASSSRQGIYNEQFF.

The V and J genes are TRBV9 and TRBJ2-7, with TRBD2 as a possible D gene (6 bases). V shed 4 bases and J shed 4 bases, with 15 bases lying between them. The CDR3 length is 14 residues. CDR1 SGDLS and CDR2 YYNGEE come from the germline V gene. CDR3: CASSIQGGPYEQYF. DNA of the CDR3: TGTGCCAGCAGCATCCAAGGAGGGCCTTACGAGCAGTACTTC.